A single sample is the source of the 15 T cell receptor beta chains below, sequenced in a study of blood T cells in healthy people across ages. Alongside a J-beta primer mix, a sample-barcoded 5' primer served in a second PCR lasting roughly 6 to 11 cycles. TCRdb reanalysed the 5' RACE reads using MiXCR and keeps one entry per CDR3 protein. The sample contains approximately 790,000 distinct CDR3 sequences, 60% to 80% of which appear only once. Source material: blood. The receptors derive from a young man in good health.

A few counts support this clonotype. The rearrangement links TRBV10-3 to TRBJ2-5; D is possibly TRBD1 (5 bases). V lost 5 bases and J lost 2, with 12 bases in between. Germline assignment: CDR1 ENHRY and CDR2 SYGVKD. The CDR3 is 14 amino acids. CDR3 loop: CAISPDSTQETQYF. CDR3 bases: TGTGCCATCAGTCCTGACAGTACTCAAGAGACCCAGTACTTC.

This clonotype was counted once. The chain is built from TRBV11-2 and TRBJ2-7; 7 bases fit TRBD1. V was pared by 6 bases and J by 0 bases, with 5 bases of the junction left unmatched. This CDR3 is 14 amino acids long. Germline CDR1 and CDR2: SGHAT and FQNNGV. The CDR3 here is CASSIGGDSYEQYF. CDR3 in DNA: TGTGCCAGCAGTATAGGGGGCGACTCCTACGAGCAGTACTTC. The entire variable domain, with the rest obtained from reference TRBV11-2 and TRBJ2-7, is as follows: EAGVAQSPRYKIIEKRQSVAFWCNPISGHATLYWYQQILGQGPKLLIQFQNNGVVDDSQLPKDRFSAERLKGVDSTLKIQPAKLEDSAVYLCASSIGGDSYEQYFGPGTRLTVT.

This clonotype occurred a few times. The CDR3 nucleotides read TGTGCCAGCAGCCAAAATCTTTACGAGCAGTACTTC. Translation gives CASSQNLYEQYF. The chain is built from TRBV3-1 and TRBJ2-7; D not resolved. The CDR3 has 12 residues. Trimming stripped 2 bases from V and 4 bases from J, with 6 bases between. Germline V gives CDR1 LGHDT, CDR2 YNNKEL (reference sequence).

For the CDR3, the DNA is TGTGCCAGCAGCCTCCGGGCTAGCGGGGTCAATGAGCAGTTCTTC. The encoded protein is CASSLRASGVNEQFF. The chain has TRBV4-2 and TRBJ2-1; 9 bases map to TRBD2. V lost 4 bases and J lost 6; bases outside the gene matches: 7. Per the germline V gene, CDR1 is LGHNA and CDR2 is YNFKEQ. The CDR3 runs 15 residues.

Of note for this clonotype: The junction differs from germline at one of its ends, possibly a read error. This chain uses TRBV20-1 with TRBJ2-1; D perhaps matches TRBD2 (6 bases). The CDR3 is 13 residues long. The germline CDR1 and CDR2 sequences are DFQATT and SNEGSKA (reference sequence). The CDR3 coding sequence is TGCAGTGCTAGAGGGCTAGCGAACAATGGGCAGTTCTTC. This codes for CSARGLANNGQFF.

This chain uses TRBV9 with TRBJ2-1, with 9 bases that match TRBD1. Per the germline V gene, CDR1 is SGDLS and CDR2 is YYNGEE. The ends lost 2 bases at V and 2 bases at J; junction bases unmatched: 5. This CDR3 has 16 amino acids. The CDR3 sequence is CASSVTGQGPYNEQFF. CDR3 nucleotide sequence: TGTGCCAGCAGCGTCACGGGACAGGGACCCTACAATGAGCAGTTCTTC. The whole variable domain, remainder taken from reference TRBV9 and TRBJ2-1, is DSGVTQTPKHLITATGQRVTLRCSPRSGDLSVYWYQQSLDQGLQFLIQYYNGEERAKGNILERFSAQQFPDLHSELNLSSLELGDSALYFCASSVTGQGPYNEQFFGPGTRLTVL.

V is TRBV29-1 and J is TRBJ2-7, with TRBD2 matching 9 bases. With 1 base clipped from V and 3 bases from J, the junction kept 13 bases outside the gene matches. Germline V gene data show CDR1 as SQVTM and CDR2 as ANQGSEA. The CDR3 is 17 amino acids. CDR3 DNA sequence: TGCAGCGTTGAAGGTGGGGCCGCTAGCGGGGAGGTCTACGAGCAGTACTTC. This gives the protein CSVEGGAASGEVYEQYF.

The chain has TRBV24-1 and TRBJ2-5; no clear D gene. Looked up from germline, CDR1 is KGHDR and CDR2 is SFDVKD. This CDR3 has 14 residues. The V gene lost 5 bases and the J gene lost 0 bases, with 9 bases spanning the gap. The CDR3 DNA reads TGTGCCACCAGTGCTCGCGGATACCAAGAGACCCAGTACTTC. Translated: CATSARGYQETQYF.

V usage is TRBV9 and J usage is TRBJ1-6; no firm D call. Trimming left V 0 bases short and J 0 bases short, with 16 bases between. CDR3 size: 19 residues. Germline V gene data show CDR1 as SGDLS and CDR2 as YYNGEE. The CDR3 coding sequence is TGTGCCAGCAGCGTAGAATTGTGGACGGGGAGCTCCTATAATTCACCCCTCCACTTT. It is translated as CASSVELWTGSSYNSPLHF.

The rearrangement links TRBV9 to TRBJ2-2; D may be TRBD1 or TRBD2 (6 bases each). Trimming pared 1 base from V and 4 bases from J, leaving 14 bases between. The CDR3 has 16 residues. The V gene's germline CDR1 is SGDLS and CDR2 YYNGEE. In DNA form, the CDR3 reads TGTGCCAGCAGCGTATCCGGGGGCAGGAGCACCGGGGAGCTGTTTTTT. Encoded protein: CASSVSGGRSTGELFF. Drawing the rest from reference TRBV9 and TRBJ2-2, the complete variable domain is DSGVTQTPKHLITATGQRVTLRCSPRSGDLSVYWYQQSLDQGLQFLIQYYNGEERAKGNILERFSAQQFPDLHSELNLSSLELGDSALYFCASSVSGGRSTGELFFGEGSRLTVL.

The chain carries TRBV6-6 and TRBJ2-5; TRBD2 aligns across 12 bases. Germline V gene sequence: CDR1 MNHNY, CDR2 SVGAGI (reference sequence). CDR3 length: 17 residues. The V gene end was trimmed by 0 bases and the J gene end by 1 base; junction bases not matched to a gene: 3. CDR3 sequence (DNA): TGTGCCAGCAGTTACTCCCCTAGCGGGGGGGGCCAAGAGACCCAGTACTTC. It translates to CASSYSPSGGGQETQYF.

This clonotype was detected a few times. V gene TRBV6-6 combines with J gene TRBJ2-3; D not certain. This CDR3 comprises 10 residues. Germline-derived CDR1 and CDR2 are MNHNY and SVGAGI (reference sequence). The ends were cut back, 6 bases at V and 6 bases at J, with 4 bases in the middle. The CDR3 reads CASSRDTQYF. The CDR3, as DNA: TGTGCCAGCAGCCGTGATACGCAGTATTTT.

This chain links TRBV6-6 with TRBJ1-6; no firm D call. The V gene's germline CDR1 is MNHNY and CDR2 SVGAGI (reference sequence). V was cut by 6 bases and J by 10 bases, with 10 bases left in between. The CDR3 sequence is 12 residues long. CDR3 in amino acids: CASSLISSPLHF. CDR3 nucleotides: TGTGCCAGCAGCTTGATAAGCTCACCCCTCCACTTT.

CDR3 coding DNA: TGTGCCAGCAGCCCATCGGGACTAGCGGGGGTCTTAGATACGCAGTATTTT. The encoded protein is CASSPSGLAGVLDTQYF. The genes are TRBV7-3 and TRBJ2-3, with 14 bases identical to TRBD2. V shed 5 bases and J 5 bases; nucleotides not matched to a gene: 9. Germline V gene sequence: CDR1 SGHTA, CDR2 FQGTGA. The CDR3 is 17 residues long.

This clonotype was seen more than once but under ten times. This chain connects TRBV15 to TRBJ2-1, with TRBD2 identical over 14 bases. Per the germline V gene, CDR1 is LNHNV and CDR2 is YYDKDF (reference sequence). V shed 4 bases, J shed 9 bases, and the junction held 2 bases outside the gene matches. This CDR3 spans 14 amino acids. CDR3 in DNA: TGTGCCACCAGCAAAGGACTAGCGGGGGGTGAGCAGTTCTTC. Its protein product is CATSKGLAGGEQFF.